Below are 3 T cell receptor beta chains sequenced from a single sample in a study of T cells in Graves' hyperthyroidism and ophthalmopathy. Amplified regions were TCR beta CDR3 sequences from RNA transcripts. Carried out on the TCR CDR3, a first-round RT-PCR used the HTBI primer set. TCRdb processed the multiplex PCR reads anew with MiXCR; each CDR3 protein has one entry. The table has 240,000 or so distinct CDR3 sequences, over 15% seen once; the top ten hold around 30%. The sequencing input was blood. The receptor set was obtained from a young woman with Graves' ophthalmopathy.

This clonotype has at least ten counts. The chain links TRBV20-1 to TRBJ2-1, with D tentatively TRBD1 (5 bases). V shed 6 bases and J shed 7 bases, with 13 bases lying between them. The CDR3 consists of 12 residues. Per germline, CDR1 DFQATT and CDR2 SNEGSKA (reference sequence). The CDR3 coding sequence is TGCAGTGCAAATGACCAGGGAAATGAGCAGTTCTTC. This translates into CSANDQGNEQFF.

In this sample, this clonotype turned up many times. A much larger clone differs from this one at a single base, so this may be a read error. V is TRBV20-1 and J is TRBJ2-1; 12 bases match TRBD2. Per the germline V gene, CDR1 is DFQATT and CDR2 is SNEGSKA (reference sequence). The CDR3 loop spans 16 amino acids. With V trimmed by 3 bases and J by 5 bases, 8 bases remained unmatched. CDR3: CSASGLAGGPNNEQFF. The DNA of the CDR3 is TGCAGTGCTAGTGGGCTAGCGGGAGGGCCCAACAATGAGCAGTTCTTC.

The sample holds many counts of this clonotype. The chain is built from TRBV11-2 and TRBJ2-7, with 11 bases aligning to TRBD1. The V gene end was trimmed by 1 base and the J gene end by 3 bases; junction bases not matched to a gene: 2. The CDR3 spans 15 residues. Per germline, CDR1 SGHAT and CDR2 FQNNGV. The CDR3 sequence is CASSLGGTGGYEQYF. In nucleotides, the CDR3 is TGTGCCAGCAGCTTAGGGGGGACAGGGGGCTACGAGCAGTACTTC.